These T cell receptor beta chains were read from a single sample in a study of OX40 agonist ivuxolimab in advanced cancers. Profiled with immunoSEQ multiplex PCR; TCRdb holds only in-frame clones, not every one. The table includes 50,000 to 60,000 clones, more than 70% detected once. Sequenced here: CD4+ or CD8+ T cells sorted from blood, sampled in a trial of the OX40 agonist ivuxolimab. The receptors were sampled from an adult with an advanced solid tumor such as melanoma, head and neck, liver or kidney cancer. Both conserved end residues are part of each CDR3. A D gene is named only where the DNA matches it firmly. The size field is filled for only some rows; it gives once, few, many or a size class.

TRBJ2-5 TRBV7-8 NA NA TGTGCCAGCAGCGACCGGGGCCTCGGGGACCAAGAGACCCAGTACTTC CASSDRGLGDQETQYF
TRBJ1-2 TRBV9 TRBD1 NA TGTGCCAGCAGCGTGGGAGGGCCAGGGGGAAGGTATGGCTACACCTTC CASSVGGPGGRYGYTF
TRBJ2-7 TRBV28 NA NA TGTGCCAGCAGTTTGCCGGGGGCCTACGAGCAGTACTTC CASSLPGAYEQYF
TRBJ2-1 TRBV27 TRBD2 NA TGTGCCAGCAGTAAACGGGAGGGCAACTACAATGAGCAGTTCTTC CASSKREGNYNEQFF
TRBJ2-1 TRBV27 NA NA TGTGCCAGCAGTCCTGACAGCTCCTACACAAATGAGCAGTTCTTC CASSPDSSYTNEQFF
TRBJ2-7 TRBV30 TRBD1 NA TGTGCCTGGAGTCCGGGACAGGGCTACGAGCAGTACTTC CAWSPGQGYEQYF
TRBJ2-1 TRBV28 TRBD2 NA TGTGCCAGTCGACTAGCGGGGGCCGACAATGAGCAGTTCTTC CASRLAGADNEQFF
TRBJ1-5 TRBV27 NA NA TGTGCCAGCAGTTTTTTTGGGGGGAATCAGCCCCAGCATTTT CASSFFGGNQPQHF
TRBJ1-3 TRBV7-8 NA once TGTGCCAGCAGCTTGGGCGGTTCTGGAAACACCATATATTTT CASSLGGSGNTIYF
TRBJ2-1 TRBV6-4 TRBD2 NA TGTGCCAGCAGTGCCTCCGGGACTAGCCTGAGGAATGAGCAGTTCTTC CASSASGTSLRNEQFF
TRBJ1-1 TRBV18 NA few TGTGCCAGCTCACCCCCAGAGGAAGAAGCTTTCTTT CASSPPEEEAFF
TRBJ2-1 TRBV10-3 TRBD2 NA TGTGCCATCAGTGTCGGCGGGAGTTGGGTCAATGAGCAGTTCTTC CAISVGGSWVNEQFF
TRBJ1-2 TRBV25-1 TRBD1 NA TGTGCCAGCAGGGGAGACAGGGTCGGCTACACCTTC CASRGDRVGYTF
TRBJ2-4 TRBV29-1 NA NA TGCAGCGTTGAAGAGGGGGGCAAAAACATTCAGTACTTC CSVEEGGKNIQYF
TRBJ1-6 TRBV18 NA NA TGTGCCAGCTCACCAGGGCAGTATGACTCCTATAATTCACCCCTCCACTTT CASSPGQYDSYNSPLHF
TRBJ2-7 TRBV9 TRBD1 NA TGTGCCAGCAGCGTAAGTGGACAGGGGCTTCCCTGGGAGCAGTACTTC CASSVSGQGLPWEQYF
TRBJ2-7 TRBV5-5 NA NA TGTGCCAGCAGCTTTAGCAGGGGGGACTACGAGCAGTACTTC CASSFSRGDYEQYF
TRBJ2-5 TRBV13 NA NA TGTGCCAGCAGCCCAAGGGGGGTTACAGGGAACCAAGAGACCCAGTACTTC CASSPRGVTGNQETQYF
TRBJ1-5 TRBV9 TRBD1 NA TGTGCCAGCAGCCTAGGACAGGGCTTTCAGCCCCAGCATTTT CASSLGQGFQPQHF
TRBJ2-2 TRBV5-4 NA NA TGTGCCAGCAGCCTTGAGGCGGGGCTTGGCGGGGAGCTGTTTTTT CASSLEAGLGGELFF
TRBJ2-3 TRBV19 NA NA TGTGCCAGTAGTATATTGGGGGGCTACGCAGATACGCAGTATTTT CASSILGGYADTQYF
TRBJ2-2 TRBV6-5 NA once TGTGCCAGCAGTTCCACCGGGGAGCTGTTTTTT CASSSTGELFF
TRBJ2-7 TRBV15 TRBD1 NA TGTGCCACCAGCAGATCGGGACAGTACTACGAGCAGTACTTC CATSRSGQYYEQYF
TRBJ2-1 TRBV4-3 TRBD2 NA TGCGCCAGCAGCGCGACTAGCGGGAGTAATTCCTACAATGAGCAGTTCTTC CASSATSGSNSYNEQFF
TRBJ2-5 TRBV11-2 NA NA TGTGCCAGCAGTTGGGCAGGGCCCGGGGAGACCCAGTACTTC CASSWAGPGETQYF
TRBJ1-1 TRBV7-9 NA once TGTGCCAGCAGCTTGTGGGGCGAGGGCACTGAAGCTTTCTTT CASSLWGEGTEAFF
TRBJ1-5 TRBV2 NA NA TGTGCCAGCATGTGGGATAGCAATCAGCCCCAGCATTTT CASMWDSNQPQHF
TRBJ1-1 TRBV7-6 NA NA TGTGCCAGCAGCGAGGCGGTCGGTGGGACTGAAGCTTTCTTT CASSEAVGGTEAFF
TRBJ2-2 TRBV7-9 NA NA TGTGCCAGCAGCTTATCTCGAGGGAGGTACACCGGGGAGCTGTTTTTT CASSLSRGRYTGELFF
TRBJ2-1 TRBV6-4 TRBD2 NA TGTGCCAGCCGTGCTCCGGCGGGAGGTTCCTACAATGAGCAGTTCTTC CASRAPAGGSYNEQFF
TRBJ1-6 TRBV2 NA NA TGTGCCAGCAGTGCACCCGAGGGGGGTAATTCACCCCTCCACTTT CASSAPEGGNSPLHF
TRBJ2-7 TRBV4-1 NA NA TGCGCCAGCAGCCCCGAGGGGCACGCCGGCTTCTACGAGCAGTACTTC CASSPEGHAGFYEQYF
TRBJ2-7 TRBV7-2 NA NA TGTGCCAGCAGCTTAGATAGGGGGACCCAGGTAGGGGAGCAGTACTTC CASSLDRGTQVGEQYF
TRBJ1-2 TRBV13 NA NA TGTGCCAGCAGCCTTTCACAGGTAGCTAACTATGGCTACACCTTC CASSLSQVANYGYTF
TRBJ1-1 TRBV27 NA NA TGTGCCAGCAGTTTATTACCCCTGTTGAACACTGAAGCTTTCTTT CASSLLPLLNTEAFF
TRBJ2-3 TRBV10-1 NA once TGCGCCAGCAGTGAGTCGGGGGGACTTGATACGCAGTATTTT CASSESGGLDTQYF
TRBJ1-1 TRBV5-6 NA NA TGTGCCAGCAGCTCCGGCGAGTTGTTCATGAACACTGAAGCTTTCTTT CASSSGELFMNTEAFF
TRBJ2-1 TRBV11-2 TRBD2 NA TGTGCCAGCAGCTCGAAGCGGGGGGATACGGGCAATGAGCAGTTCTTC CASSSKRGDTGNEQFF
TRBJ1-1 TRBV6-5 NA NA TGTGCCAGCAGACTCATCGACAGTTGGAACACTGAAGCTTTCTTT CASRLIDSWNTEAFF
TRBJ1-1 TRBV14 NA NA TGTGCCAGCAGGAGGATGAACACTGAAGCTTTCTTT CASRRMNTEAFF
TRBJ1-2 TRBV18 NA NA TGTGCCAGCTCGCCGGGACAAGGGGACTATGGCTACACCTTC CASSPGQGDYGYTF
TRBJ2-7 TRBV7-8 NA NA TGTGCCAGCAGCTTAACCTACGAGCAGTACTTC CASSLTYEQYF
TRBJ2-6 TRBV21-1 NA NA TGTGCCAGCAGAGTCGGAAAGATATTACGCGCAAAATCTGGGGCCAACGTCCTGACTTTC CASRVGKILRAKSGANVLTF
TRBJ2-1 TRBV19 NA once TGTGCCAGTAGTACCGGGACTTTAAGCTCCTACAATGAGCAGTTCTTC CASSTGTLSSYNEQFF
TRBJ1-5 TRBV29-1 TRBD1 NA TGCAGCGTTGGGTGGGACAGGGTTAGCAATCAGCCCCAGCATTTT CSVGWDRVSNQPQHF
TRBJ2-7 TRBV7-9 NA NA TGTGCCAGCAGCTTAGCACCGTTCTACGAGCAGTACTTC CASSLAPFYEQYF
TRBJ2-7 TRBV27 NA once TGTGCCAGCAGTTTATTAGGGGGGAGCTACGAGCAGTACTTC CASSLLGGSYEQYF
TRBJ1-4 TRBV27 NA NA TGTGCCAGCATGGGGCGAAGAACAGGTGAAAAACTGTTTTTT CASMGRRTGEKLFF
TRBJ2-1 TRBV7-6 TRBD2 NA TGTGCCAGCAGCCGACTAGCGTCCCTCAATGAGCAGTTCTTC CASSRLASLNEQFF
TRBJ1-2 TRBV28 TRBD1 NA TGTGCCAGCAGCTTGGGACAGTTTAACTATGGCTACACCTTC CASSLGQFNYGYTF
TRBJ1-1 TRBV19 TRBD1 NA TGTGCCAGTAGTATCCGGGACAGCTCGAGCACTGAAGCTTTCTTT CASSIRDSSSTEAFF
TRBJ1-2 TRBV28 NA NA TGTGCCAGCAGGACACCTAACTATGGCTACACCTTC CASRTPNYGYTF
TRBJ1-4 TRBV7-9 NA NA TGTGCCAGCAGCTTTATGTCTCAGGAAAAACTGTTTTTT CASSFMSQEKLFF
TRBJ1-1 TRBV27 NA NA TGTGCCAGCAGTTTTCTGGGGCCGAACACTGAAGCTTTCTTT CASSFLGPNTEAFF
TRBJ1-2 TRBV9 NA NA TGTGCCAGCAGCGTACTCGCCAATTCTGACGGGGACTATGGCTACACCTTC CASSVLANSDGDYGYTF